This T cell receptor beta chain was observed in a study of beta chain features in type 1 diabetes. Comments on this clone: Its specificity is not known.

Each sorted population was over 98% pure. Study outcomes and limitations: The study left unresolved whether HLA type influences TCRB rearrangement. People with Type 1 diabetes carried modestly yet significantly shorter TCRB CDR3s in all four CD4+ subsets.

This CDR3 is built from 11 residues. V was clipped by 6 bases and J by 6 bases; unmatched bases: 3. Looked up from germline, CDR1 is SQVTM and CDR2 is ANQGSEA. The study reverse transcribed the entire isolated RNA, so it sequenced expressed TCRB transcripts. Assay used: immunoSEQ multiplex PCR; TCRdb lists only in-frame clones, some missing. The table includes around 430,000 clones, around 28% detected once. The TCR comes from a man aged 18 to 30 in good health. This sequence joins TRBV29-1 and TRBJ2-7; 9 nucleotides line up with TRBD1. Sequencing input: naive CD4+ T cells from blood. CDR3 nucleotide sequence: TGCAGCGTCAGGACAGGGGCCGAGCAGTACTTC. Encoded protein: CSVRTGAEQYF.